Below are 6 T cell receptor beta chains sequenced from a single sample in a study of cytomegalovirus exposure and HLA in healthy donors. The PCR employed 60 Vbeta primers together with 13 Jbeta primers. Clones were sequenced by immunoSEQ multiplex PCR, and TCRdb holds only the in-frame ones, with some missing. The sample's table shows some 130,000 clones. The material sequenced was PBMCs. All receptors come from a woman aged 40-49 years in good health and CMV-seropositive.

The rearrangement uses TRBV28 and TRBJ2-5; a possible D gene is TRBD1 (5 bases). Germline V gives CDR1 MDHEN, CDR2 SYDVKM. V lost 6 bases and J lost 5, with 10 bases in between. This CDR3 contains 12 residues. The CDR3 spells CASRGDRETQYF. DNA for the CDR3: TGTGCCAGCAGAGGGGATCGGGAGACCCAGTACTTC.

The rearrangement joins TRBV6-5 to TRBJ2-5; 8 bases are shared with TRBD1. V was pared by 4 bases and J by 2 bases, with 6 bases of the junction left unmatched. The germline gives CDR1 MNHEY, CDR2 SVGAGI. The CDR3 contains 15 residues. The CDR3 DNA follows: TGTGCCAGCAGTTTGGACAGGGCGGTACAAGAGACCCAGTACTTC. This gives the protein CASSLDRAVQETQYF.

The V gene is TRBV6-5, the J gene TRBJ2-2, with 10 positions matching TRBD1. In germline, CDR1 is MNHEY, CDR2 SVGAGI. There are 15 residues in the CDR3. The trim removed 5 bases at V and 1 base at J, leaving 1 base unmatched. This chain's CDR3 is CASSRDRGNTGELFF. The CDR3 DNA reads TGTGCCAGCAGTCGGGACAGGGGGAACACCGGGGAGCTGTTTTTT.

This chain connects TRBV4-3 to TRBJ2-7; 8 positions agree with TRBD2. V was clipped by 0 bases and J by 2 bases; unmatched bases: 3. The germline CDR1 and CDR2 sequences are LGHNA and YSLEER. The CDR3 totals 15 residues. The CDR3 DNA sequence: TGCGCCAGCAGCCAAGAAGGAGCGGGAGCCTACGAGCAGTACTTC. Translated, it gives CASSQEGAGAYEQYF.

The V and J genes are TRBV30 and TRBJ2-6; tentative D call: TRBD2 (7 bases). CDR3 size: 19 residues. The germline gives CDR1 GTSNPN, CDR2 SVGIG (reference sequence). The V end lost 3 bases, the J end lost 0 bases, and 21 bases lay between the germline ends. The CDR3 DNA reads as TGTGCCTGGAGCCCGTTAGGGGGACTATTCGCCTCTGGGGCCAACGTCCTGACTTTC. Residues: CAWSPLGGLFASGANVLTF.

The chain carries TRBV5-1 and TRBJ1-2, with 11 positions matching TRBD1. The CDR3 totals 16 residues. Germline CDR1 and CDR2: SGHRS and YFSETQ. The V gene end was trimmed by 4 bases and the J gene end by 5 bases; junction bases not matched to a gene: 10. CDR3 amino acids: CASSPGGQGADYGYTF. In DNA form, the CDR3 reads TGCGCCAGCAGCCCTGGTGGACAGGGGGCGGATTATGGCTACACCTTC.